This T cell receptor (beta chain) appears in the sequencing data of a study of post-analysis software for immune sequencing data. Study observations and caveats: The F measure placed samples prepared in the same batch into strongly shared clusters. In patients, TRBV5-6, TRBV5-1 and TRBV20-1 belonged to roughly 5 TRBV segments found more frequently than in controls. Compared with controls, patients showed significantly lower normalized Chao1 diversity.

Remarks on this clonotype: The antigen is unknown.

The library was made from cDNA and included unique molecular identifiers. TCRdb itself ran the PCR reads through MiXCR, one entry per CDR3 protein. The table includes more than 500,000 distinct CDR3 sequences, around 31% detected once. The CDR3 has 14 amino acids. CDR1 LGHDT and CDR2 YNNKEL come from the germline V gene (reference sequence). V lost 7 bases, J lost 0 bases, and 4 bases stayed unmatched. The genes are TRBV3-1 and TRBJ2-5; 8 bases align to TRBD2. The sequence was collected from a girl aged 2 to 17 with multiple sclerosis. Sequencing input: blood. DNA of the CDR3: TGTGCCAGCACGGGACTAGATAACCAAGAGACCCAGTACTTC. Its translation: CASTGLDNQETQYF.